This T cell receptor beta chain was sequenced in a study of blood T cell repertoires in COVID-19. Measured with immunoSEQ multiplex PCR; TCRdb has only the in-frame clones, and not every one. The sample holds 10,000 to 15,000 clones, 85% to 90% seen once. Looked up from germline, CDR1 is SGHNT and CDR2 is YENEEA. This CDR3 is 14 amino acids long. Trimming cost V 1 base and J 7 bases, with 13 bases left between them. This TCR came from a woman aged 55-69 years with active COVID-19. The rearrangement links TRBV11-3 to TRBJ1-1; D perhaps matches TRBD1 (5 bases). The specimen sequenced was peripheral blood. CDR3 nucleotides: TGTGCCAGCAGCTTAGGGGGGGGACTTGGTGAAGCTTTCTTT. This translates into CASSLGGGLGEAFF.